The source of this T cell receptor (beta chain) is a study of blood T cell repertoires in COVID-19. About the study: Samples came from the United States, Italy and Spain, spanning acute and convalescent COVID-19. Sample material is recorded as cDNA or gDNA derived from T cells, B-cell-depleted T cells, or PBMCs.

This CDR3 is 14 amino acids long. In germline, CDR1 is LNHDA, CDR2 SQIVND (reference sequence). The V gene end was trimmed by 6 bases and the J gene end by 6 bases; junction bases not matched to a gene: 3. In the authors' methods: Estimation of nucleated cell counts was performed using reference gene primer amplification. Clones were read by immunoSEQ multiplex PCR, and TCRdb kept only the in-frame ones, dropping some. Clone size and V and J calls were adopted from that table, with D and trimming inferred from the DNA. This table holds fewer than 95,000 clones, 85% to 90% found once. This clonotype was sampled from a woman of 80 years or more with acute or convalescent COVID-19. The sample taken for sequencing was peripheral blood. V and J are TRBV19 and TRBJ1-5, with TRBD1 identical over 12 bases. The CDR3 reads CASRGTGGFQPQHF. In DNA form, the CDR3 reads TGTGCCAGTAGAGGGACAGGGGGCTTTCAGCCCCAGCATTTT.